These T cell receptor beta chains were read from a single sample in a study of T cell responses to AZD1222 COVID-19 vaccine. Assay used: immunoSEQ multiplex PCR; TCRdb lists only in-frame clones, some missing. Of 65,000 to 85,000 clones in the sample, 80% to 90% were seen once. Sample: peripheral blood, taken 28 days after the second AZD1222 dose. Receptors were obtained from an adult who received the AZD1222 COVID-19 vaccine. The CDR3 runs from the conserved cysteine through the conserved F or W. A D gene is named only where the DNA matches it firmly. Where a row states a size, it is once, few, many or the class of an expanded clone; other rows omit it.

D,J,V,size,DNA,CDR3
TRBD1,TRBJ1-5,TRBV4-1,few,TGCGCCAGCAGCCGGGAGCAACTAGGGGGCTGGGGTCAGCCCCAGCATTTT,CASSREQLGGWGQPQHF
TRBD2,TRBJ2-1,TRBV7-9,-,TGTGCCAGCAGCTTACTCCTCCCCCGACTAGCGGGGTACAATGAGCAGTTCTTC,CASSLLLPRLAGYNEQFF
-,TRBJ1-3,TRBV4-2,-,TGTGCCAGCAGCCAATATAAGTGGGGCCAGGGGAAGTATGGAAACACCATATATTTT,CASSQYKWGQGKYGNTIYF
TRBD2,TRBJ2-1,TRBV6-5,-,TGTGCCAGCAGTTACTCGTGGCTAGCGGGGGGGAATGAGCAGTTCTTC,CASSYSWLAGGNEQFF
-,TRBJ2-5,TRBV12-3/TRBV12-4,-,TGTGCCAGCAGTTCGCAGCGGAGGGGGACCCAGTACTTC,CASSSQRRGTQYF
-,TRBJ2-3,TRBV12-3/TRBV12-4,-,TGTGCCAGCAGTTTCGTAGATACGCAGTATTTT,CASSFVDTQYF
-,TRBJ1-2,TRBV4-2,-,TGTGCCAGCAGCGCCCGACTTCTAGGTCTGAAACATTATGGCTACACCTTC,CASSARLLGLKHYGYTF
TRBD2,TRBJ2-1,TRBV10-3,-,TGTGCCATCACAGCTAGCGGGGGGTCGAGCTCCTACAATGAGCAGTTCTTC,CAITASGGSSSYNEQFF
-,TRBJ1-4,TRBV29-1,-,TGCAGCGTTTTCGTCACTGATAATGAAAAACTGTTTTTT,CSVFVTDNEKLFF
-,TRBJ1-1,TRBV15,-,TGTGCCACCAGCCCAACAGTGAACACTGAAGCTTTCTTT,CATSPTVNTEAFF
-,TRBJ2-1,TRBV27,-,TGTGCCAGCAGTTCCCCTGACAGCTCCTACAATGAGCAGTTCTTC,CASSSPDSSYNEQFF
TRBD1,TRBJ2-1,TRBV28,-,TGTGCCAGCACCCCGGACAGGCGCTCCTACAATGAGCAGTTCTTC,CASTPDRRSYNEQFF
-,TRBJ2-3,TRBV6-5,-,TGTGCCAGCAGTTATACAGGGGCGGGAAGGGATACGCAGTATTTT,CASSYTGAGRDTQYF
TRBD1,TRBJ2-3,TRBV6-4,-,TGTGCCAGTTCCCTCGACAGGGGCTTAACAGATACGCAGTATTTT,CASSLDRGLTDTQYF
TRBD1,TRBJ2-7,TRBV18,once,TGTGCCAGCTCACCATTTGGGACAGGGAGTCACGAGCAGTACTTC,CASSPFGTGSHEQYF
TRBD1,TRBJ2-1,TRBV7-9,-,TGTGCCAGCAGCTTAGCTTTGGGACAGGGAGGGTACAATGAGCAGTTCTTC,CASSLALGQGGYNEQFF
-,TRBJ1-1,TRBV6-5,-,TGTGCCAGCAGTTACTCAGGGGACGCCTGGACTGAAGCTTTCTTT,CASSYSGDAWTEAFF
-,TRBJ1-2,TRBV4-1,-,TGCGCCAGTCCCCGGGACATACACCACTACACCTTC,CASPRDIHHYTF
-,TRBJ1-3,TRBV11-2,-,TGTGCCAGCAGCTTAGCAAGACGGGGGGCTTCTGGAAACACCATATATTTT,CASSLARRGASGNTIYF
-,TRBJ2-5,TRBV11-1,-,TGTGCCAGCAGCTTAGGCCTAGCCGGGGAAAAAGAGACCCAGTACTTC,CASSLGLAGEKETQYF
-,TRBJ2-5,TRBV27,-,TGTGCCAGCAGTTTAAAGGCAGGGTGGGACGAGACCCAGTACTTC,CASSLKAGWDETQYF
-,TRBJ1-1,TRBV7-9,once,TGTGCCAGCAGCTTAGTCTCCACTGAAGCTTTCTTT,CASSLVSTEAFF
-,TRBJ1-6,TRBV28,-,TGTGCCAGCAGTTCCCTCGTGGCAGGCTTGAATTCACCCCTCCACTTT,CASSSLVAGLNSPLHF
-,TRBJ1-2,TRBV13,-,TGTGCCAGCAGCGCTCGGGTGGGACCGCATGGCTACACCTTC,CASSARVGPHGYTF
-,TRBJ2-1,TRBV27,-,TGTGCCAGCAGTTTAGGGTCCTGGGACTCCTACAATGAGCAGTTCTTC,CASSLGSWDSYNEQFF
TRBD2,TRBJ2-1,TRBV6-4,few,TGTGCCAGCAGTGCCACAGCGGGGGATGTGGATGAGCAGTTCTTC,CASSATAGDVDEQFF
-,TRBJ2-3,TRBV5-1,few,TGCGCCAGCAGCTTGGGGAGGGTTGGTAGCACAGATACGCAGTATTTT,CASSLGRVGSTDTQYF
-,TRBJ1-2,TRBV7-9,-,TGTGCCAGCAGCTTAGCTCGGGAGGACTATGGCTACACCTTC,CASSLAREDYGYTF
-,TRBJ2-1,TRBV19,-,TGTGCCACCGACACGGGTAATGAGCAGTTCTTC,CATDTGNEQFF
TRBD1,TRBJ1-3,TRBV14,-,TGTGCCAGCAGCCAAGATTTCCGACAGGGAGAAGACACCATATATTTT,CASSQDFRQGEDTIYF
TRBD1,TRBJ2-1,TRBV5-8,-,TGTGCCAGCACCAACTCGGGACAGGGCTGGAATGAGCAGTTCTTC,CASTNSGQGWNEQFF
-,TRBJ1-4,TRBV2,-,TGTGCCAGCAGTGAAGTGGGGTTGAATGAAAAACTGTTTTTT,CASSEVGLNEKLFF
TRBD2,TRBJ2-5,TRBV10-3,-,TGTGCCATCAGCCCTAGCGGGGGGGGTCAAGAGACCCAGTACTTC,CAISPSGGGQETQYF
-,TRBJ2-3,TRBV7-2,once,TGTGCCAGCAGCTTAGATGGGGGTAAAGATACGCAGTATTTT,CASSLDGGKDTQYF
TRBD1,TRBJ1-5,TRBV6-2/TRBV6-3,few,TGTGCCAGCAGTTACCGCTCTGGGACAGCTAATCAGCCCCAGCATTTT,CASSYRSGTANQPQHF
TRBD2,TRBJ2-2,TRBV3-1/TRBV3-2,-,TGTGCCAGCAGCCAAGATCGTTTGGTACGGGGGGACACCGGGGAGCTGTTTTTT,CASSQDRLVRGDTGELFF
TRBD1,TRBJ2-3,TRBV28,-,TGTGCCAGCCCCCCCCGGGGGACAGGGCTTACAGATACGCAGTATTTT,CASPPRGTGLTDTQYF
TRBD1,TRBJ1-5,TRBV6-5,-,TGTGCCAGCAGCCCCGGGACAGATAGCAATCAGCCCCAGCATTTT,CASSPGTDSNQPQHF
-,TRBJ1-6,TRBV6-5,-,TGTGCCAGCAGTTACAAAATGGTTGATTCACCCCTCCACTTT,CASSYKMVDSPLHF
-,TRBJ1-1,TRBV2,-,TGTGCCAGCAGTGAACCACACCCTCGGGGCACTGAAGCTTTCTTT,CASSEPHPRGTEAFF
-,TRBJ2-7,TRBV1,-,TGCACCAGCAGCCAAGGCAGGGTCAGACAACCCCTCTACGAGCAGTACTTC,CTSSQGRVRQPLYEQYF
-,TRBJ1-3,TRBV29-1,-,TGCAGCGTGCGCTCTGGAAACACCATATATTTT,CSVRSGNTIYF
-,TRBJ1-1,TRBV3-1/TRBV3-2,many,TGTGCCAGCAGCCCAGGACGGCAGGACACTGAAGCTTTCTTT,CASSPGRQDTEAFF
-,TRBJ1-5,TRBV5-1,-,TGCGCCAGCAGCTTGTTAGGAGACAGAAATCAGCCCCAGCATTTT,CASSLLGDRNQPQHF
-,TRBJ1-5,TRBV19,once,TGTGCCAGTAGTATTGGAAGGATACCCCAGCATTTT,CASSIGRIPQHF
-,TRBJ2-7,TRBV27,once,TGTGCCAGCAGTTTAAGGTCAGGTGACGAGCAGTACTTC,CASSLRSGDEQYF
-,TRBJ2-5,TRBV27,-,TGTGCCAGCAGTCGTACAGGGAACCAAGAGACCCAGTACTTC,CASSRTGNQETQYF
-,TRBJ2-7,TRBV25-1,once,TGTGCCAGCAGTGAATACTACGAGCAGTACTTC,CASSEYYEQYF